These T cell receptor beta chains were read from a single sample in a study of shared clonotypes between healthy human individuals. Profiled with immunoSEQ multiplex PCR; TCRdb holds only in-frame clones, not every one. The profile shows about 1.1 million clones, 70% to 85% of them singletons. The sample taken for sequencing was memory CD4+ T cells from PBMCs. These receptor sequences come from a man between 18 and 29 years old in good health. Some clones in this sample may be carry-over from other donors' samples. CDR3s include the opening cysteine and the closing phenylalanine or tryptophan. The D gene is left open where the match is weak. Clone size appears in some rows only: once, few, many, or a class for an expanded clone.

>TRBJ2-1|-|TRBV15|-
CATSRDLGSLNEQFF
TGTGCCACCAGCAGAGATCTCGGGTCGCTCAATGAGCAGTTCTTC
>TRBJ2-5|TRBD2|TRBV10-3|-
CAISAGLAGGRETQYF
TGTGCCATCAGTGCCGGACTAGCGGGAGGCCGGGAGACCCAGTACTTC
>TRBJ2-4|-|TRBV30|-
CAWNKPGAKNIQYF
TGTGCCTGGAATAAACCAGGAGCCAAAAACATTCAGTACTTC
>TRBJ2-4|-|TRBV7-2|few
CASSFDKAKNIQYF
TGTGCCAGCAGCTTCGACAAAGCCAAAAACATTCAGTACTTC
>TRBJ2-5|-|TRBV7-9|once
CASSLGTWGTQYF
TGTGCCAGCAGCCTCGGGACTTGGGGGACCCAGTACTTC
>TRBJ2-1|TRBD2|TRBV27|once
CASSLRGREGPNEQFF
TGTGCCAGCAGTTTACGGGGGCGGGAGGGCCCCAATGAGCAGTTCTTC
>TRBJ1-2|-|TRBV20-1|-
CSARVGYGYTF
TGCAGTGCTAGAGTAGGTTATGGCTACACCTTC
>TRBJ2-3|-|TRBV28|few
CASSLFGVGTDTQYF
TGTGCCAGCAGTTTATTTGGGGTTGGCACAGATACGCAGTATTTT
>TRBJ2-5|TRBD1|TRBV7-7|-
CASSFRAGGETQYF
TGTGCCAGCAGCTTTCGGGCAGGGGGAGAGACCCAGTACTTC
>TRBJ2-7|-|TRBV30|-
CAWSGGRSYEQYF
TGTGCCTGGAGTGGAGGACGTTCCTACGAGCAGTACTTC
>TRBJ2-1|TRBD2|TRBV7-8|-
CASSVGLARSSYNEQFF
TGTGCCAGCAGCGTGGGACTAGCGAGGAGCTCCTACAATGAGCAGTTCTTC
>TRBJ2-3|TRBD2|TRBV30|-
CAWSVTLWTSGRGTDTQYF
TGTGCCTGGAGCGTAACTCTCTGGACTAGCGGGAGGGGCACAGATACGCAGTATTTT
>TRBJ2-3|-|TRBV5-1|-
CASSWASVTDTQYF
TGCGCCAGCAGCTGGGCCAGCGTCACAGATACGCAGTATTTT
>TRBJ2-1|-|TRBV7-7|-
CASSLGTLRDEQFF
TGTGCCAGCAGCTTGGGAACGCTTAGGGATGAGCAGTTCTTC
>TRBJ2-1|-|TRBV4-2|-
CASSQPLGSTLGSYNEQFF
TGTGCCAGCAGCCAACCTTTGGGATCAACTTTGGGTTCCTACAATGAGCAGTTCTTC
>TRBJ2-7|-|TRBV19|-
CASSPAGGGFEQYF
TGTGCCAGTAGTCCCGCCGGGGGCGGGTTCGAGCAGTACTTC
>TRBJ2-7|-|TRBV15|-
CATSAGTFDSYEQYF
TGTGCCACCAGCGCCGGGACTTTCGACTCCTACGAGCAGTACTTC
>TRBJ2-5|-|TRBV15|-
CATSKGEGETQYF
TGTGCCACCAGCAAGGGTGAGGGAGAGACCCAGTACTTC
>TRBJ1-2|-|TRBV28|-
CASSWGGDTNYGYTF
TGTGCCAGCAGTTGGGGAGGGGATACTAACTATGGCTACACCTTC
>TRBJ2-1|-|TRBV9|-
CASSVFGRSNEQFF
TGTGCCAGCAGCGTATTTGGTCGTAGCAATGAGCAGTTCTTC
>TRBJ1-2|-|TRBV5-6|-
CASSVQANYGYTF
TGTGCCAGCAGCGTACAGGCTAACTATGGCTACACCTTC
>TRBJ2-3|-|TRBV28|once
CASTESNRHTQYF
TGTGCCAGCACCGAGAGCAATCGACATACGCAGTATTTT
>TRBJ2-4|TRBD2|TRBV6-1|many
CASRTGLAGFHIQYF
TGTGCCAGCAGAACGGGACTAGCGGGGTTCCACATTCAGTACTTC
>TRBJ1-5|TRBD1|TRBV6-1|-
CATWDSFYQPQHF
TGTGCCACCTGGGACAGTTTTTATCAGCCCCAGCATTTT
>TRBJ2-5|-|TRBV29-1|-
CSVEEGVLTQYF
TGCAGCGTTGAGGAGGGAGTGCTAACCCAGTACTTC
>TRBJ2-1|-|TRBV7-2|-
CASSPEASYNEQFF
TGTGCCAGCAGCCCAGAGGCAAGCTACAATGAGCAGTTCTTC
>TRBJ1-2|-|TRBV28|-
CASSPEDTPNYGYTF
TGTGCCAGCAGCCCTGAGGACACCCCTAACTATGGCTACACCTTC
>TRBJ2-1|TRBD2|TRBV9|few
CASSEGGGLAGGRQFF
TGTGCCAGCAGCGAGGGAGGGGGACTAGCGGGAGGGAGGCAGTTCTTC
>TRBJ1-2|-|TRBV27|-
CASSLGPGYGYTF
TGTGCCAGCAGTTTAGGTCCGGGGTATGGCTACACCTTC
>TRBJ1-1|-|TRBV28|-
CVASGDTEAFF
TGTGTCGCCTCTGGGGACACTGAAGCTTTCTTT
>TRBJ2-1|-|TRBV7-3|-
CASSRNGRYNEQFF
TGTGCCAGCAGCCGAAACGGACGGTACAATGAGCAGTTCTTC
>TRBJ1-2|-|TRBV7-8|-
CASSPSPNYGYTF
TGTGCCAGCAGCCCTTCCCCTAACTATGGCTACACCTTC
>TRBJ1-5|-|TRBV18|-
CASSPNGGGNQPQHF
TGTGCCAGCTCACCCAATGGGGGTGGAAATCAGCCCCAGCATTTT